Listed below are T cell receptor beta chains from one sample, sequenced in a study of blood T cell repertoires in COVID-19. Sequenced by immunoSEQ multiplex PCR; TCRdb stores in-frame clones only, minus some. The table records some 350,000 clones, about 90% of them present only once. The sample was peripheral blood. Receptors were obtained from a woman between 65 and 79 years old with COVID-19, enrolled during active disease. CDR3s include the opening cysteine and the closing phenylalanine or tryptophan. The D gene is left open where the match is weak. Not all rows give a size; the values are once, few, many and, for expanded clones, a class.

V gene	D gene	CDR3 length	clone size	J gene	CDR3 protein	CDR3 DNA
TRBV28	TRBD2	15	NA	TRBJ2-5	CASRSLAGGGETQYF	TGTGCCAGCAGGTCACTAGCGGGGGGTGGGGAGACCCAGTACTTC
TRBV4-1	TRBD1	14	few	TRBJ1-2	CASSQTGINYGYTF	TGCGCCAGCAGCCAGACAGGGATTAACTATGGCTACACCTTC
TRBV10-3	NA	16	NA	TRBJ1-2	CAISESIPGLLYGYTF	TGTGCCATCAGTGAGTCGATTCCAGGGCTCCTCTATGGCTACACCTTC
TRBV13	NA	15	NA	TRBJ2-7	CASSSTWDTAYEQYF	TGTGCCAGCAGCTCGACCTGGGACACCGCATACGAGCAGTACTTC
TRBV29-1	TRBD1	15	once	TRBJ2-1	CSVEAPGQGFNEQFF	TGCAGCGTTGAAGCACCGGGACAGGGGTTCAATGAGCAGTTCTTC
TRBV28	NA	14	NA	TRBJ1-5	CASKNRVMVQPQHF	TGTGCCAGCAAAAACAGGGTGATGGTGCAGCCCCAGCATTTT
TRBV5-1	TRBD1	15	NA	TRBJ1-2	CASSPGTGGFYGYTF	TGCGCCAGCAGCCCTGGGACAGGGGGCTTCTATGGCTACACCTTC
TRBV20-1	NA	11	NA	TRBJ2-7	CSVRAGAEQYF	TGCAGTGTTAGAGCTGGGGCCGAGCAGTACTTC
TRBV19	NA	13	NA	TRBJ2-5	CASSFDSEETQYF	TGTGCCAGTAGCTTCGACAGTGAAGAGACCCAGTACTTC
TRBV9	NA	16	NA	TRBJ2-3	CASSPPRDFFTDTQYF	TGTGCCAGCAGCCCCCCACGGGACTTTTTCACAGATACGCAGTATTTT
TRBV6-2/TRBV6-3	NA	15	NA	TRBJ1-1	CASSYGDRWNTEAFF	TGTGCCAGCAGTTACGGTGACAGATGGAACACTGAAGCTTTCTTT
TRBV28	NA	14	NA	TRBJ1-5	CASSHQGNNQPQHF	TGTGCCAGCAGCCACCAGGGGAACAATCAGCCCCAGCATTTT
TRBV7-6	TRBD2	13	once	TRBJ2-5	CAIRGEGKETQYF	TGTGCCATCCGGGGGGAAGGGAAAGAGACCCAGTACTTC
TRBV5-1	NA	14	NA	TRBJ1-1	CASSSLVTGLEAFF	TGCGCCAGCAGCTCCCTCGTGACAGGCCTTGAAGCTTTCTTT
TRBV5-6	TRBD1	15	NA	TRBJ1-4	CASSDRQGTNEKLFF	TGTGCCAGCAGCGATCGACAGGGAACTAATGAAAAACTGTTTTTT
TRBV27	TRBD2	15	NA	TRBJ2-1	CASSSGTSGANEQFF	TGTGCCAGCAGTTCCGGGACTAGCGGGGCCAATGAGCAGTTCTTC
TRBV7-8	NA	13	NA	TRBJ1-5	CASSLGPNQPQHF	TGTGCCAGCAGCTTAGGGCCGAATCAGCCCCAGCATTTT
TRBV27	NA	14	NA	TRBJ1-5	CASSLTQGQEPQHF	TGTGCCAGCAGTTTGACCCAGGGGCAGGAGCCCCAGCATTTT
TRBV19	TRBD1	14	NA	TRBJ1-1	CATQPGTVGTEAFF	TGTGCCACCCAACCCGGGACAGTCGGAACTGAAGCTTTCTTT
TRBV5-4	NA	13	NA	TRBJ1-1	CASSLAGTLQAFF	TGTGCCAGCAGCTTGGCTGGGACACTCCAAGCTTTCTTT
TRBV4-3	NA	13	NA	TRBJ2-1	CASSQDKGGEQFF	TGCGCCAGCAGCCAAGACAAAGGCGGGGAGCAGTTCTTC
TRBV28	NA	14	NA	TRBJ1-1	CASSFVTENTEAFF	TGTGCCAGCAGTTTTGTGACAGAGAACACTGAAGCTTTCTTT
TRBV2	NA	14	NA	TRBJ2-3	CASRDREVTDTQYF	TGTGCCAGCAGAGACAGGGAGGTCACAGATACGCAGTATTTT